The clone carrying this T cell receptor (beta chain) was seen repeatedly, ten times or more. The antigen remains unidentified. This entry comes from a study of early T cells in non-severe SARS-CoV-2 infection. Regarding the study as a whole: Reliance on VDJdb matching favored anti-spike CD8 responses; private and CD4 specificities were missed.

Unique molecular identifiers were added to individual cDNA molecules. TCRdb re-called the 5' RACE reads with MiXCR, one entry per CDR3 protein. The table lists about 46,000 distinct CDR3 sequences, around 10% of them singletons, with about 5.4% in the top ten. Sample: whole blood, taken at baseline. This TCR was sampled from an adult who was a healthcare worker with PCR-confirmed SARS-CoV-2 infection or an uninfected control (not recorded which).

In DNA, the CDR3 is TGTGCCAGCAGTTTTGGCGGGGGTGGAGATACGCAGTATTTT. As protein: CASSFGGGGDTQYF. This chain links TRBV12-3 or TRBV12-4 with TRBJ2-3; 7 positions agree with TRBD2. This CDR3 is built from 14 residues. Losses at the gene ends were 3 bases for V and 5 bases for J; bases not matched to a gene: 5.